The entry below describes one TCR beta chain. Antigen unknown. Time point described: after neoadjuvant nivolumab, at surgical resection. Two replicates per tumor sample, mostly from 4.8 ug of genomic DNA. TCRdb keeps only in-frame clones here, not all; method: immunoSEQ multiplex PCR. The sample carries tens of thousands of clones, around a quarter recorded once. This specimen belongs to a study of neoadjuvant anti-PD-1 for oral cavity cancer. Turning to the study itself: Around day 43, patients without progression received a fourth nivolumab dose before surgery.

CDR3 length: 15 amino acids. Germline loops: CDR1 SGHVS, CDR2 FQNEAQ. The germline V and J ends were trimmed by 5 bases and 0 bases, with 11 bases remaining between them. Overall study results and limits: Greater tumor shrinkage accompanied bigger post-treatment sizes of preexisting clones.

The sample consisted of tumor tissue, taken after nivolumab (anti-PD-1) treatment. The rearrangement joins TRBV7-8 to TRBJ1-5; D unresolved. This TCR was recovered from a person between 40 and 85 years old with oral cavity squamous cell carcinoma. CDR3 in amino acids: CASSPDGISNQPQHF. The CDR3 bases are TGTGCCAGCAGCCCAGACGGGATTAGCAATCAGCCCCAGCATTTT.